The T cell receptor (beta chain) under discussion was sequenced for a study of blood T cell repertoires in COVID-19. Trimming left V 0 bases short and J 7 bases short, with 10 bases between. CDR1 and CDR2 (germline): GTSNPN, SVGIG (reference sequence). The CDR3 contains 13 residues. TCRdb's copy holds only in-frame clones and misses some; the assay was immunoSEQ multiplex PCR. The sample includes 100,000 or so clones, roughly 85% of them seen just once. The TCR sequence derives from an older woman with active or convalescent COVID-19. The V call is TRBV30, the J call TRBJ2-1; a weak D match, TRBD1 (6 bases). Sequencing input: peripheral blood. The CDR3 bases are TGTGCCTGGAGTGTTTACAGGGATAATGAGCAGTTCTTC. Amino acids: CAWSVYRDNEQFF.